This TCR beta chain appears in the sequencing data of a study of cytotoxic CD8 clonotypes in ibrutinib-treated CLL (dated by TCRdb to the early 2020s). Broadly, across the study: The cohort had 11 to 12 relapsed/refractory and around 15 treatment-naive patients; 17 were IGHV unmutated. On average, each sample had some 250,000 productive templates and 96,000 or so productive rearrangements. Cryopreserved peripheral blood mononuclear cells were obtained before treatment, at response, and at either sustained remission or disease progression. The response samples were drawn at a median of 12 months into treatment, with a range of roughly 6 to 40 months. Every sample from remission and from progressive disease was obtained while the patients were still on ibrutinib. Longitudinal samples were available for about 30% of the 86 trial participants. Partial responses were observed in about 24 patients and complete responses in 2; after a median follow-up of around 68 months, remission was maintained in 14 patients and progression was observed in roughly twelve. Study-wide conclusions, independent of this receptor: An increase in clonality was observed at ibrutinib response, with clonality remaining stable during sustained remission and falling back toward baseline at progression. Public clonotypes were rare and either contracted or stayed stable during treatment, and the rise in clonality at ibrutinib response reflected the expansion of private clonotypes. Baseline clonality exceeded that of age-matched healthy donors and correlated strongly with circulating CD8+ T-cell counts. Lymph node repertoires were not examined, and the timing of sampling was not matched between patients in sustained remission and those whose disease progressed.

The time point label of this sample denotes: approximately twelve months on ibrutinib. For TCR beta library preparation, 1.5 to 2.5 micrograms of genomic DNA was extracted from cryopreserved PBMCs. Longitudinal blood samples from CLL patients on ibrutinib monotherapy underwent high-throughput TCR beta sequencing. The patients took part in an open-label, single-center phase 2 trial of ibrutinib monotherapy. Note on this clone: It has no known antigen specificity. No base qualities exist here, and no much larger clone lies one base off it.

Each clonotype received, on average, about 10x coverage in deep resolution sequencing performed on a MiSeq, where the target depth lay between 1 in 1 million and 1 in 200,000 T cells. TCR beta libraries were generated with the immunoSEQ hsTCRB Kit. In the source study's methods: The data were analyzed with ImmunoSEQ Analyzer and ImmunoSEQ Data Assistant, and V, D and J gene assignments followed IMGT definitions. Clonality was computed as one minus normalized Shannon entropy of productive rearrangement frequencies, ranging from 0 to 1. Only overrepresented clonotypes making up at least 0.05% of the repertoire of each patient were included in the public clonotype analysis. Approximately 14 age-matched healthy donor repertoires from immuneACCESS served as clonality controls. TCRdb carries this immuneACCESS record with in-frame sequences only. Its versions omit some clonotypes, under half of them owing to an unresolved V gene in the studies checked, with the rest unexplained. V, J and clone size reflect that table, while D and trimming were determined from the DNA. This sample lists roughly 160,000 clones; around 84% were detected once. Roughly 2% of the sample is taken by the ten largest.

The TCR comes from a human donor with chronic lymphocytic leukemia. The input for sequencing was PBMCs, taken after 12 months of ibrutinib treatment.

CDR3 protein: CASSYTGLGEETQYF. The DNA sequence is given as TGTGCCAGCAGTTACACGGGACTGGGGGAAGAGACCCAGTACTTC. The chain employs TRBV6-7 and TRBJ2-5, with TRBD2 as a weak D call on 6 bases. Being an ORF, TRBV6-7 has a function that is uncertain. V lost 2 bases and J lost 3 bases; the stretch between them is 13 bases long. Including cysteine and phenylalanine, the CDR3 has 15 amino acids. Only the CDR3 region is kept as DNA, spanning 45 bases read in frame from base 1.